This TCR beta chain was found in a study of T cell responses to AZD1222 COVID-19 vaccine. Overall study: Second-dose groups at about 4 or about 12 weeks were pooled.

Sequencing was performed with immunoSEQ multiplex PCR; in TCRdb, only in-frame clones are kept and a portion is missing. Of some 120,000 clones in the sample, around nine tenths were seen once. Points from the study as a whole: The donor group comprised mostly white British people and more females; the analysis possibly underestimated clonal diversity. Seropositivity was recorded at baseline in only a handful of AZD1222 recipients.

On this clone itself: Antigen: not known.

From germline, CDR1 is MRHNA and CDR2 SNTAGT. With 3 bases removed from V and 6 bases from J, the gap between germline ends came to 11 bases. This CDR3 has 13 amino acids. The sequence came from an adult in good health. The rearrangement uses TRBV6-4 and TRBJ1-1; no clear D. The specimen was peripheral blood, collected on day 0 of AZD1222 vaccination. The CDR3 coding sequence is TGTGCCAGCAGTGAAGACGACGGAGCTGAAGCTTTCTTT. This encodes CASSEDDGAEAFF.